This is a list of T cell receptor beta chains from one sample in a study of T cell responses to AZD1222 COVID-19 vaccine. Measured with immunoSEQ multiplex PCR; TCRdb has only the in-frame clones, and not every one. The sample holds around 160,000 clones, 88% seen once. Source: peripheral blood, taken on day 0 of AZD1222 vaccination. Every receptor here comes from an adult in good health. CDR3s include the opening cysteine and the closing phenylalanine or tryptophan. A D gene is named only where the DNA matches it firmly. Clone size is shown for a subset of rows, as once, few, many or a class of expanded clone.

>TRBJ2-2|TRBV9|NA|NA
TGTGCCAGCAGCGTAGCCTCAGGGGCCGGGGAGCTGTTTTTT
CASSVASGAGELFF
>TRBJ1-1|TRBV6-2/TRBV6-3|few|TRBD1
TGTGCCAGCAGTCCCGGGGACAGGGAGAGCACTGAAGCTTTCTTT
CASSPGDRESTEAFF
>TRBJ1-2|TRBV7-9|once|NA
TGTGCCAGCAGCTTAGCGGTGGGGGCAGGTGGCTACACCTTC
CASSLAVGAGGYTF
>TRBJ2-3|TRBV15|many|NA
TGTGCCACCAGCAGAACTGGGGCCGGCACAGATACGCAGTATTTT
CATSRTGAGTDTQYF
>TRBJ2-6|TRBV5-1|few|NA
TGCGCCAGCTCTGGGGCCGTAGTGGCTGGGGCCAACGTCCTGACTTTC
CASSGAVVAGANVLTF
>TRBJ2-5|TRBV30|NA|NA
TGTGCCTGGAATCGCGGACGGCAAGAGACCCAGTACTTC
CAWNRGRQETQYF
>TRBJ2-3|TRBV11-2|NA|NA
TGTGCCAGCAGCTTCCGGGACTCCGTGGAGTATTTT
CASSFRDSVEYF
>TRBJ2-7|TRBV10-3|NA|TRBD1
TGTGCCATCAGCCCTGGACAGGGGACCTACGAGCAGTACTTC
CAISPGQGTYEQYF
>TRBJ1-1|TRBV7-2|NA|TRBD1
TGTGCCAGCAGCAAACAGGGGGAGTTAAGGAACACTGAAGCTTTCTTT
CASSKQGELRNTEAFF
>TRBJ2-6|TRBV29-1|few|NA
TGCAGCGTTGAGTCTGGGGCCAACGTCCTGACTTTC
CSVESGANVLTF
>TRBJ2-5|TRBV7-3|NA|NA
TGTGCCAGCAGCTTCCTAGGGCCTGGAGAGACCCAGTACTTC
CASSFLGPGETQYF
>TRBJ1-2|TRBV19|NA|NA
TGTGCCAGTCAGTCACAGCCTTATGGCTACACCTTC
CASQSQPYGYTF
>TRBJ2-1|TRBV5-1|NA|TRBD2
TGCGCCAGCAGCTTGGGACTAGCGGGTTACAATGAGCAGTTCTTC
CASSLGLAGYNEQFF
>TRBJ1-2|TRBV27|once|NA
TGTGCCAGCAGTCTCCGGGAGCCGATTAACTATGGCTACACCTTC
CASSLREPINYGYTF
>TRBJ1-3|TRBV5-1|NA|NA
TGCGCCAGCTACCAGGGGCCCCTCTCTGGAAACACCATATATTTT
CASYQGPLSGNTIYF
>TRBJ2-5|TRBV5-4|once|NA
TGTGCCAGCGGGACCATACAGCGGAACCAAGAGACCCAGTACTTC
CASGTIQRNQETQYF
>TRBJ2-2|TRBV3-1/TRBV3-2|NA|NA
TGTGCCAGCTCCTGGGGACAACCCACCGGGGAGCTGTTTTTT
CASSWGQPTGELFF
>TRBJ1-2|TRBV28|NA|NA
TGTGCCAGCAGCTCGGGGAAAAGGGATGGCTACACCTTC
CASSSGKRDGYTF
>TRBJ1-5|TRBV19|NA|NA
TGTGCCAGTAGTATTTTACGGTCAGGGTATTATCAGCCCCAGCATTTT
CASSILRSGYYQPQHF
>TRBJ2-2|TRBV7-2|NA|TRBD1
TGTGCCACCCAGGGGGATTATTACACCGGGGAGCTGTTTTTT
CATQGDYYTGELFF
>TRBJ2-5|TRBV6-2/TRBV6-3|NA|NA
TGTGCCAGCAGTGACGGGGGGCTCAGAGAGACCCAGTACTTC
CASSDGGLRETQYF
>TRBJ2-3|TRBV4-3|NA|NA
TGCGCCAGCAGCCCTCCGCGAACAGATACGCAGTATTTT
CASSPPRTDTQYF
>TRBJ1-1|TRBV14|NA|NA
TGTGCCAGCAGCCAGCAAAGACAGTTCATGAACACTGAAGCTTTCTTT
CASSQQRQFMNTEAFF
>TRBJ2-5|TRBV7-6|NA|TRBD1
TGTGCCAGCAGCTTAGCGGGACAGGGTGAAGAGACCCAGTACTTC
CASSLAGQGEETQYF
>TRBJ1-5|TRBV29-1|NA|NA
TGCAGCGTCACCGAGGGCAATAGCAATCAGCCCCAGCATTTT
CSVTEGNSNQPQHF
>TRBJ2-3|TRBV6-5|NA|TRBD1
TGTGCCAGCAGGAGGACAGGGGGGACCTCAGATACGCAGTATTTT
CASRRTGGTSDTQYF
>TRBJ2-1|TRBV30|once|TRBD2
TGTGCCTGGAAGTCCGGGACTAGCGGGGGATCCTACAATGAGCAGTTCTTC
CAWKSGTSGGSYNEQFF
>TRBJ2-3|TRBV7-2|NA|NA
TGTGCCAGCATCCCAGGGTACTCCACAGATACGCAGTATTTT
CASIPGYSTDTQYF
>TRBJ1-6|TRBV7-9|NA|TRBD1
TGTGCCAGCACCCACAGGGGGCAGTCACCCCTCCACTTT
CASTHRGQSPLHF
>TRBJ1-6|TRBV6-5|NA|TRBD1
TGTGCCAGCAGCCGGGACAGCCCGTATAATTCACCCCTCCACTTT
CASSRDSPYNSPLHF
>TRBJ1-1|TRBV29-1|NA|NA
TGCAGCACCGGGGGCCCAAGGGAGGTGGCTTTCTTT
CSTGGPREVAFF
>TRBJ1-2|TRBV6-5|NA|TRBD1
TGTGCCAGCAGACGACAGGGGTTACGGGGGAATGGCTACACCTTC
CASRRQGLRGNGYTF